This T cell receptor (beta chain) originates from a study of blood T cell repertoires in COVID-19. This clone was counted once. The table came from immunoSEQ multiplex PCR; TCRdb's copy has only in-frame clones and leaves some out. The table lists under 300,000 clones, around 90% of them singletons. This clonotype was obtained from a woman in her 70s with active or convalescent COVID-19. The sequenced material came from peripheral blood.

This CDR3 is CASSGVDGTGTTEAFF. Here the CDR3 DNA reads TGTGCCAGCAGTGGCGTCGATGGGACAGGGACGACTGAAGCTTTCTTT. The chain employs TRBV6-1 and TRBJ1-1, with 9 bases fitting TRBD1. The length of the CDR3 is 16 residues. Germline assignment: CDR1 MNHNS and CDR2 SASEGT. The trim removed 4 bases at V and 5 bases at J, leaving 11 bases unmatched.